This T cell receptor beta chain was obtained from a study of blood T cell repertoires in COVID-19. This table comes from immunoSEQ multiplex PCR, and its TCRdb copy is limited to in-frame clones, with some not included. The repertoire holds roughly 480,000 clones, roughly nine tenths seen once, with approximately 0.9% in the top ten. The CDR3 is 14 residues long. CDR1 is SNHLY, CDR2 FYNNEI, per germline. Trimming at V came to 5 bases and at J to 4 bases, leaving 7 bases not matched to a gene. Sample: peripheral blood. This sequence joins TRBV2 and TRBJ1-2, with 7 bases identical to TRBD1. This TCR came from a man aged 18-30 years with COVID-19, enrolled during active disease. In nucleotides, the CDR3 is TGTGCCAGCAGTCGACAGGGACAAGCCTATGGCTACACCTTC. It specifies CASSRQGQAYGYTF.